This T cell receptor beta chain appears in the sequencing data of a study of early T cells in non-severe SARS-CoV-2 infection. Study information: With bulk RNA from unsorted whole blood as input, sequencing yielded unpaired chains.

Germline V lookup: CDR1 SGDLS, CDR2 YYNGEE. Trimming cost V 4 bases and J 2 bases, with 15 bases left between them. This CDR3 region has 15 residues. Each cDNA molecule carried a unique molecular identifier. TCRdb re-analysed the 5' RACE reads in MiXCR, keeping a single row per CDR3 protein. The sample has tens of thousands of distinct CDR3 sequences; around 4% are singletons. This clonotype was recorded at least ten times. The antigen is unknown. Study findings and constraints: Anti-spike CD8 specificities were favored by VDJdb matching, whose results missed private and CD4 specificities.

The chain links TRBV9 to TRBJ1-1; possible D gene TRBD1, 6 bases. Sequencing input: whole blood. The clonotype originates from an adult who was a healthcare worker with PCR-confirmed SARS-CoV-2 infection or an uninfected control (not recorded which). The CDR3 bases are TGTGCCAGCAGCCCACAGGACAGAGCTAACACTGAAGCTTTCTTT. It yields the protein CASSPQDRANTEAFF.